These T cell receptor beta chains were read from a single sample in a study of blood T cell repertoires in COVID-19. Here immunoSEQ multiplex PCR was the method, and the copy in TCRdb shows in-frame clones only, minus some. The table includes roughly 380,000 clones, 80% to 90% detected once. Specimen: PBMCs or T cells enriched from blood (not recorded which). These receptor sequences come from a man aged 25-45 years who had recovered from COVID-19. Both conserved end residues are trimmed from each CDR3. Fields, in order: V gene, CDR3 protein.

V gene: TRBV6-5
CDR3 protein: ASSLDSGNQPQH

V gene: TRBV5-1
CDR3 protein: ASSEANTQY

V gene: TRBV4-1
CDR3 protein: ASSQGQGGSSPLH

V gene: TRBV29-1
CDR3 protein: SVVKGGATETQY

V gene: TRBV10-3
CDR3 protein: AISEVRTSNEQF

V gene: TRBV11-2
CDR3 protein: ASSGQGGTEAF

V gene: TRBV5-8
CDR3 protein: ASSLSGTGHEKLF

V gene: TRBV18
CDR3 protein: ASSLGTGPNSPLH

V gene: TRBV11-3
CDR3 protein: ASSLDGRNTGELF

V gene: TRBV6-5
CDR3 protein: ASSDSGRGTYEQY

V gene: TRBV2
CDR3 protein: ASILQSSYNSPLH

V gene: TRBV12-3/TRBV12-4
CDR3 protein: ASSLQRETQY

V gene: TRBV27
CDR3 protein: ASRGFNYGYT

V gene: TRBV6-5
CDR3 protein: ASSYVNSGNTIY

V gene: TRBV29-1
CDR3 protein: SVAGTEGNYGYT

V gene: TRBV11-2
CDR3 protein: ASSSLDRYEQY

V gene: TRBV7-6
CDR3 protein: ASSIDPGQYTEAF

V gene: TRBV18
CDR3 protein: ASSLGQALSYNSPLH

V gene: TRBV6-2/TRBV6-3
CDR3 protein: ASSRGGWQPQH

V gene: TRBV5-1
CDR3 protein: ASSWGSMRQGLGEQY

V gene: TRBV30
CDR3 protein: AWSLTEAF

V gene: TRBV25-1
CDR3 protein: ASSERGLGDRNTEAF

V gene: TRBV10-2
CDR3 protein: ASSEGASSF

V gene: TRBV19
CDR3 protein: ASSTLDSHLKY

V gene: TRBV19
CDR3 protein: ASSIKTGVFHEQY

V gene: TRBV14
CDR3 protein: ASSPWTGTIYGYT

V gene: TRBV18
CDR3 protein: ASSPTQGAKGEKLF

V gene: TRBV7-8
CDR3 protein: ASSTGTGNTIY

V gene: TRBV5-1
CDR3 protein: ASSLFAGLNEQF

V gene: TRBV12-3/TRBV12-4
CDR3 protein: ASASGGYNEQF

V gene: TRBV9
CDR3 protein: ASSVGGWGPDGYT

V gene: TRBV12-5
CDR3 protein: ASGLVLDRTGVYSNQPQH

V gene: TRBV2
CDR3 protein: ASSEADTGELF

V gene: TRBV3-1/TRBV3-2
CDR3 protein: ASSSQGLNNSPLH

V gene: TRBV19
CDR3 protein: ASNGGFTNEKLF

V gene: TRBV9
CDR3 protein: ASSVERGSSTDTQY

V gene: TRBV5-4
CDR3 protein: ASSLVGEETQY

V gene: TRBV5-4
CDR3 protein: ASSRGTVATNEKLF

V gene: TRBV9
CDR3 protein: ASSVGGGTGELF

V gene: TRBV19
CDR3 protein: ASSSTPGTGENQPQH